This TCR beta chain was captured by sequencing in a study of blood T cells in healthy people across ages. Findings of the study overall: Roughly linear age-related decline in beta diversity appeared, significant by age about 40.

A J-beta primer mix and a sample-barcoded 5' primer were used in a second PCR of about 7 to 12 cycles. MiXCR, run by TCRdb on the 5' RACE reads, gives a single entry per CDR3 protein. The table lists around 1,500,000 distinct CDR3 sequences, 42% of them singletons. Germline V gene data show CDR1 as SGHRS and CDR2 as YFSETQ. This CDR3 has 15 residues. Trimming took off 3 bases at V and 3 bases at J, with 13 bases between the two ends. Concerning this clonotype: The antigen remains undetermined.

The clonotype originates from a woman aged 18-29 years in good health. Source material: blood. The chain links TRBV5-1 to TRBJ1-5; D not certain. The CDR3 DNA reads TGCGCCAGCAGCTCGGACGGAACAAACAATCAGCCCCAGCATTTT. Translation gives CASSSDGTNNQPQHF.